This TCR beta chain was found in a study of breast tumors, draining lymph nodes, adjacent tissues. General observations from the study: The lymph node origin of tumor T cells was framed as consistent with a hypothesis, not demonstrated. Data fit most tumor T cells coming from lymph node, expanding in tumor. Tumors had less TCR diversity than lymph nodes, more than nontumor tissue. Tumor and nontumor repertoires were significantly more similar in luminal-like than in basal-like breast cancer.

Concerning this clonotype: The target antigen is unknown.

V lost 6 bases, J lost 6 bases, and 5 bases stayed unmatched. Germline CDR1 is LNHDA and CDR2 is SQIVND (reference sequence). The CDR3 extends over 14 amino acids. In TCRdb, the multiplex PCR reads were re-called with MiXCR into one record per CDR3 protein. The sample carries fewer than 85,000 distinct CDR3 sequences, approximately 19% recorded once. Samples came from axillary lymph nodes draining the breast cancer. The J gene is TRBJ2-2, the V gene TRBV19; 9 bases line up with TRBD2. Sample: axillary lymph node tissue. The receptor's source is a female donor with breast cancer. Some clones in this sample may be carry-over from other donors' samples. This CDR3 reads CASSFGGRAGELFF. The CDR3 DNA sequence: TGTGCCAGTAGCTTCGGCGGGAGGGCCGGGGAGCTGTTTTTT.